This T cell receptor beta chain emerged from a study of metastatic and nonmetastatic thyroid tumors. Study details: Malignant thyroid and benign thyroid patients provided blood and tumor or nodule tissue whose repertoires were compared.

This clone showed up just a few times. No antigen is known for it. The junction departs from germline at one end; a sequencing error may be responsible. CDR3 length: 13 residues. Germline V gene data show CDR1 as DFQATT and CDR2 as SNEGSKA (reference sequence). Patients were all untreated before their thyroid surgery. Per the authors' pipeline: CDR3 was compared across clinicopathological groups, and the resulting differences were used to build a distant-metastasis classifier for papillary thyroid cancer. MiXCR re-clonotyped the PCR reads for TCRdb. The V and J calls reflect TCRdb's pipeline rather than the authors' work. Among around 40,000 clones listed, roughly 17% were seen once. Study-level findings and limits: Reported TCR beta diversity, measured in blood and tumor, was significantly higher for malignant thyroid tumors than for benign nodules.

This receptor was identified in a male donor with papillary thyroid cancer or a benign thyroid nodule (not recorded which). Some clones in this sample may be carry-over from other donors' samples. The gene calls are TRBV20-1 and TRBJ2-1; perhaps D is TRBD1 or TRBD2 (6 bases each). The sequencing sample was made of blood. This CDR3 is CSARRDMYNDQFF. The CDR3 nucleotides are TGCAGTGCTAGGCGGGACATGTACAATGATCAGTTCTTC.